These T cell receptor beta chains were read from a single sample in a study of human T cells and chemical hapten exposure. TCRdb reanalysed the RACE reads using MiXCR and keeps one entry per CDR3 protein. The table shows roughly 120,000 distinct CDR3 sequences, with approximately 8.3% occurring only once. The sequenced material came from whole blood. All receptors derive from a male donor in good health. Some clones in this sample may be carry-over from other donors' samples. CDR3s include the opening cysteine and the closing phenylalanine or tryptophan. The order of the fields is D gene, V gene, J gene, clone size, CDR3 length, CDR3 DNA, CDR3 protein. The D gene is left open where the match is weak. Some rows mark clone size as missing; the rest say once, few, many or name a class of expanded clone.

D gene: TRBD1
V gene: TRBV29-1
J gene: TRBJ2-1
clone size: many
CDR3 length: 12
CDR3 DNA: TGCAGCGGGAGACAGGGCTACAATGAGCAGTTCTTC
CDR3 protein: CSGRQGYNEQFF

D gene: NA
V gene: TRBV29-1
J gene: TRBJ2-7
clone size: many
CDR3 length: 13
CDR3 DNA: TGCAGCGTTGTAGGCGGGCCGAACTACGAGCAGTACTTC
CDR3 protein: CSVVGGPNYEQYF

D gene: NA
V gene: TRBV20-1
J gene: TRBJ2-7
clone size: few
CDR3 length: 11
CDR3 DNA: TGCAGTGCCAAACAAAGCTACGAGCAGTACTTC
CDR3 protein: CSAKQSYEQYF

D gene: NA
V gene: TRBV6-2/TRBV6-3
J gene: TRBJ1-5
clone size: NA
CDR3 length: 15
CDR3 DNA: TGTGCCAGCAGAAAACAGGAGACAGGCAATCAGCCCCAGCATTTT
CDR3 protein: CASRKQETGNQPQHF

D gene: NA
V gene: TRBV7-8
J gene: TRBJ2-7
clone size: few
CDR3 length: 14
CDR3 DNA: TGTGCCAGCAGGTGGGCACAGGGCGCCTACGAGCAGTACTTC
CDR3 protein: CASRWAQGAYEQYF

D gene: TRBD1
V gene: TRBV7-2
J gene: TRBJ2-2
clone size: few
CDR3 length: 19
CDR3 DNA: TGTGCCAGCAGCTTACGTCCCCGGGCAGGGGGCTTGGGCACCGGGGAGCTGTTTTTT
CDR3 protein: CASSLRPRAGGLGTGELFF

D gene: TRBD1
V gene: TRBV7-9
J gene: TRBJ2-5
clone size: many
CDR3 length: 16
CDR3 DNA: TGTGCCAGCAGCTTAGATCCGACAGGGGGCATGAAGACCCAGTACTTC
CDR3 protein: CASSLDPTGGMKTQYF

D gene: TRBD2
V gene: TRBV28
J gene: TRBJ2-1
clone size: few
CDR3 length: 19
CDR3 DNA: TGTGCCAGCAGTTTGGATGTCGGCCTAGCGGGTAGCAACCACAATGAGCAGTTCTTC
CDR3 protein: CASSLDVGLAGSNHNEQFF

D gene: NA
V gene: TRBV7-3
J gene: TRBJ1-6
clone size: NA
CDR3 length: 15
CDR3 DNA: TGTGCCAGCAGCTTACGGGCAGGGTCGCATTCACCCCTCCACTTT
CDR3 protein: CASSLRAGSHSPLHF

D gene: TRBD2
V gene: TRBV28
J gene: TRBJ2-3
clone size: many
CDR3 length: 14
CDR3 DNA: TGTGCCAGCTTGGAAGCGGGGGGATCAGATACGCAGTATTTT
CDR3 protein: CASLEAGGSDTQYF

D gene: NA
V gene: TRBV29-1
J gene: TRBJ2-3
clone size: NA
CDR3 length: 13
CDR3 DNA: TGCAGCGCACAAGGGCAGGTCACAGATACGCAGTATTTT
CDR3 protein: CSAQGQVTDTQYF

D gene: NA
V gene: TRBV10-3
J gene: TRBJ2-7
clone size: many
CDR3 length: 15
CDR3 DNA: TGTGCCATCAGTGAAACCGTCCGGGACGGCTACGAGCAGTACTTC
CDR3 protein: CAISETVRDGYEQYF

D gene: NA
V gene: TRBV29-1
J gene: TRBJ1-2
clone size: few
CDR3 length: 14
CDR3 DNA: TGCAGCGTTGAAGATTCGCGGCAGAACTATGGCTACACCTTC
CDR3 protein: CSVEDSRQNYGYTF

D gene: TRBD1
V gene: TRBV20-1
J gene: TRBJ1-4
clone size: NA
CDR3 length: 16
CDR3 DNA: TGCAGTGCTAGAGATAGGAACCAGGGGGCAAAGGAAAAACTGTTTTTT
CDR3 protein: CSARDRNQGAKEKLFF

D gene: NA
V gene: TRBV7-2
J gene: TRBJ1-6
clone size: many
CDR3 length: 16
CDR3 DNA: TGTGCCAGCAGCTTAGGGGGACATGGAATGAATTCACCCCTCCACTTT
CDR3 protein: CASSLGGHGMNSPLHF

D gene: NA
V gene: TRBV7-9
J gene: TRBJ2-1
clone size: NA
CDR3 length: 15
CDR3 DNA: TGTGCCAGCAGCCTGGTCGGGGGCGGCCATGGTGAGCAGTTCTTC
CDR3 protein: CASSLVGGGHGEQFF

D gene: NA
V gene: TRBV6-1
J gene: TRBJ2-7
clone size: many
CDR3 length: 16
CDR3 DNA: TGTGCCAGCAGTGAAGGGGGCTACAGGACTCCCTACGAGCAGTACTTC
CDR3 protein: CASSEGGYRTPYEQYF

D gene: TRBD1
V gene: TRBV5-1
J gene: TRBJ2-6
clone size: many
CDR3 length: 18
CDR3 DNA: TGCGCCAGCAGCAGCGGACAGGGCCAGTACTCTGGGGCCAACGTCCTGACTTTC
CDR3 protein: CASSSGQGQYSGANVLTF

D gene: NA
V gene: TRBV14
J gene: TRBJ1-2
clone size: many
CDR3 length: 14
CDR3 DNA: TGTGCCAGCAGCCAGGGACATCAAAACTATGGCTACACCTTC
CDR3 protein: CASSQGHQNYGYTF

D gene: NA
V gene: TRBV7-3
J gene: TRBJ2-2
clone size: few
CDR3 length: 13
CDR3 DNA: TGTGCCAGCAGCCCCTACAGTCCCGGGGAGCTGTTTTTT
CDR3 protein: CASSPYSPGELFF

D gene: NA
V gene: TRBV2
J gene: TRBJ2-5
clone size: NA
CDR3 length: 18
CDR3 DNA: TGTGCCAGCAGTCAACTCCCCCCTCGGGGGTCCCGACAAGAGACCCAGTACTTC
CDR3 protein: CASSQLPPRGSRQETQYF

D gene: NA
V gene: TRBV11-1
J gene: TRBJ2-7
clone size: few
CDR3 length: 13
CDR3 DNA: TGTGCCAGCAGCTTAACTTCGGTCGTCGAGCAGTACTTC
CDR3 protein: CASSLTSVVEQYF

D gene: NA
V gene: TRBV29-1
J gene: TRBJ1-2
clone size: NA
CDR3 length: 15
CDR3 DNA: TGCAGCGCCGACTGTCTAACTACTGGTGGCGCGGGCTACACCTTC
CDR3 protein: CSADCLTTGGAGYTF

D gene: NA
V gene: TRBV6-5
J gene: TRBJ1-5
clone size: many
CDR3 length: 14
CDR3 DNA: TGTGCCAGCAGAACAGGGTACAGCAATCAGCCCCAGCATTTT
CDR3 protein: CASRTGYSNQPQHF

D gene: NA
V gene: TRBV6-5
J gene: TRBJ1-3
clone size: few
CDR3 length: 16
CDR3 DNA: TGTGCCAGCAACAAGGACGGAGCCGGCTCTGGAAACACCATATATTTT
CDR3 protein: CASNKDGAGSGNTIYF

D gene: TRBD2
V gene: TRBV6-5
J gene: TRBJ2-2
clone size: few
CDR3 length: 20
CDR3 DNA: TGTGCCAGCAGTTACACGGGACTAGCGGGGGGCCCCGTTGACACCGGGGAGCTGTTTTTT
CDR3 protein: CASSYTGLAGGPVDTGELFF

D gene: NA
V gene: TRBV20-1
J gene: TRBJ1-5
clone size: many
CDR3 length: 15
CDR3 DNA: TGCAGTGCTAGAGATCGAGACTTTAGCAATCAGCCCCAGCATTTT
CDR3 protein: CSARDRDFSNQPQHF

D gene: NA
V gene: TRBV20-1
J gene: TRBJ2-5
clone size: NA
CDR3 length: 15
CDR3 DNA: TGCAGTGCTCACCAGGGGTTGTTCGAAACGGAGACCCAGTACTTC
CDR3 protein: CSAHQGLFETETQYF

D gene: TRBD1
V gene: TRBV6-5
J gene: TRBJ2-5
clone size: few
CDR3 length: 16
CDR3 DNA: TGTGCCAGCAGTTACACGAACAGGGGAGCGCGAGAGACCCAGTACTTC
CDR3 protein: CASSYTNRGARETQYF

D gene: TRBD1
V gene: TRBV5-1
J gene: TRBJ2-5
clone size: many
CDR3 length: 14
CDR3 DNA: TGCGCCAGCAGCTCGGAGACAGGGGAGGAGACCCAGTACTTC
CDR3 protein: CASSSETGEETQYF

D gene: TRBD2
V gene: TRBV20-1
J gene: TRBJ2-7
clone size: few
CDR3 length: 13
CDR3 DNA: TGCAGTGCTAGCGGGAGGAGCTCCTACGAGCAGTACTTC
CDR3 protein: CSASGRSSYEQYF

D gene: NA
V gene: TRBV6-5
J gene: TRBJ1-6
clone size: few
CDR3 length: 14
CDR3 DNA: TGTGCCAGCAGTCGACAGACTTTAAATTCACCCCTCCACTTT
CDR3 protein: CASSRQTLNSPLHF

D gene: TRBD1
V gene: TRBV9
J gene: TRBJ2-1
clone size: few
CDR3 length: 14
CDR3 DNA: TGTGCCAGCGGACCCGGGACAGGGATGGGAGAGCAGTTCTTC
CDR3 protein: CASGPGTGMGEQFF

D gene: NA
V gene: TRBV5-1
J gene: TRBJ2-7
clone size: many
CDR3 length: 10
CDR3 DNA: TGCGCCAGCAGCGCCCACGAGCAGTACTTC
CDR3 protein: CASSAHEQYF

D gene: TRBD1
V gene: TRBV9
J gene: TRBJ2-5
clone size: few
CDR3 length: 16
CDR3 DNA: TGTGCCAGCAGCCTTCGGACAGGAGGCTTCCAAGAGACCCAGTACTTC
CDR3 protein: CASSLRTGGFQETQYF